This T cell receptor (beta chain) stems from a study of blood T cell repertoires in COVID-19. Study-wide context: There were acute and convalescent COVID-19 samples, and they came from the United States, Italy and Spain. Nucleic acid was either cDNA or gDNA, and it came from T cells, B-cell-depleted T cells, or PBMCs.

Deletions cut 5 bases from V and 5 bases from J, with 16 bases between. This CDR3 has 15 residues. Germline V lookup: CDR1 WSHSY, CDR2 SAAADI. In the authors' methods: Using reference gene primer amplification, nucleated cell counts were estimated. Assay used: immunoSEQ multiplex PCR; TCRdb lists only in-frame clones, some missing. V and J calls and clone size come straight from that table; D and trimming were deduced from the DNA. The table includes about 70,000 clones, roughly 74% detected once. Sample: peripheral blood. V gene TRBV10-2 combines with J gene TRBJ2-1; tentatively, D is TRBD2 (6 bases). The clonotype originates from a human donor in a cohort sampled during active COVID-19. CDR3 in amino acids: CASSLGGTADNEQFF. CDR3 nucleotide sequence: TGCGCCAGCAGTCTGGGCGGGACCGCCGACAATGAGCAGTTCTTC.